This T cell receptor (beta chain) appears in the sequencing data of a study of sequential checkpoint blockade in melanoma. Treatment here: randomized to nivolumab then ipilimumab (arm A) or the reverse (arm B). Measured with immunoSEQ multiplex PCR; TCRdb has only the in-frame clones, and not every one. The sample records approximately 31,000 clones, around 88% being singletons. J was trimmed by 2 bases and V by 6 bases; bases with no gene match: 16. The CDR3 consists of 19 residues. Germline-derived CDR1 and CDR2 are MGHRA and YSYEKL. This receptor was obtained from a human donor with melanoma. This chain links TRBV4-1 with TRBJ1-2; 12 bases agree with TRBD1. The starting material was CD8+ T cells sorted from blood (inferred from file names), obtained from a patient given nivolumab and ipilimumab in sequence. The CDR3 protein is CASRFRLGDRGPNNYGYTF. CDR3 coding DNA: TGCGCCAGCAGATTCCGATTGGGGGACAGGGGGCCAAACAACTATGGCTACACCTTC.